This TCR beta chain originates from a study of blood T cell repertoires in COVID-19. Across the study: The analysed material was cDNA or gDNA that came from T cells, B-cell-depleted T cells, or PBMCs.

Original handling: The assay estimated nucleated cells by amplifying reference gene primers. Profiled with immunoSEQ multiplex PCR; TCRdb holds only in-frame clones, not every one. Clonal size and the V and J genes are those of that table, whereas D and trimming came from the DNA. The profile shows fewer than 300,000 clones, 88% of them singletons. With V trimmed by 3 bases and J by 2 bases, 9 bases remained unmatched. Germline V gives CDR1 KGHSH, CDR2 LQKENI. CDR3 length: 18 amino acids. The chain links TRBV18 to TRBJ2-1; TRBD2 aligns across 11 bases. The sample consisted of peripheral blood. This TCR was sampled from a woman between 40 and 55 years old who had recovered from COVID-19. The CDR3 spells CASSPRLAGTLTYNEQFF. CDR3 nucleotides: TGTGCCAGCTCACCCCGACTAGCGGGGACGTTAACCTACAATGAGCAGTTCTTC. Variable domain in full (rest from reference TRBV18 and TRBJ2-1): NAGVMQNPRHLVRRRGQEARLRCSPMKGHSHVYWYRQLPEEGLKFMVYLQKENIIDESGMPKERFSAEFPKEGPSILRIQQVVRGDSAAYFCASSPRLAGTLTYNEQFFGPGTRLTVL.